One T cell receptor beta chain is described in this entry. Its cognate antigen is unknown. The data belong to a study of shared clonotypes between healthy human individuals. Authors' methods: Filtering was not the same, since immunoSEQ gave junction-only sequences without quality scores. TCRdb keeps only in-frame clones here, not all; method: immunoSEQ multiplex PCR. V and J calls and clone size are copied from that table; D and trimming were computed from the DNA. The sample includes more than 1.2 million clones, just under 99% of them seen just once. Whole-study findings and limits: The genetic and exposure-history diversity represented was limited by few donors. Clonotypes which were not shared had lower generation probabilities than clonotypes that all four donors shared.

Donors were healthy HIV-negative adults without recent acute infections or vaccinations. Input material: naive CD4+ T cells sorted from blood. Subset specified: CD45RA+ positively selected. The TCR was taken from a young man in good health.

Written as DNA, the CDR3 is TGTGCCAGCAGCCACTCCCGTGGGTCGGATGAGCAGTTCTTC. Translated: CASSHSRGSDEQFF. J is TRBJ2-1 and V is TRBV28; D gene unclear. Germline values: CDR1 MDHEN, CDR2 SYDVKM. Trimming cost V 6 bases and J 8 bases, with 17 bases left between them. This CDR3 comprises 14 residues.